The next 17 T cell receptor beta chains were all read from a single sample in a study of sequential checkpoint blockade in melanoma. Treatment noted: randomized to nivolumab then ipilimumab (arm A) or the reverse (arm B). Sequencing was performed with immunoSEQ multiplex PCR; in TCRdb, only in-frame clones are kept and a portion is missing. The sample has around 21,000 clones, 65% to 85% seen once. Sequenced here: CD8+ T cells sorted from blood (inferred from file names), sampled from a patient given nivolumab and ipilimumab in sequence. The receptors stem from a human donor with melanoma.

This rearrangement joins TRBV14 to TRBJ1-2; TRBD1 agrees at 9 bases. Unmatched junction bases numbered 6, after V lost 4 bases and J lost 9 bases. CDR1 SGHDN and CDR2 FVKESK come from the germline V gene. The CDR3 is 13 residues long. CDR3 in amino acids: CASSPDRGGRYTF. CDR3 nucleotides: TGTGCCAGCAGCCCGGACAGGGGAGGCCGCTACACCTTC. Supplemented by reference TRBV14 and TRBJ1-2, the full variable domain reads EAGVTQFPSHSVIEKGQTVTLRCDPISGHDNLYWYRRVMGKEIKFLLHFVKESKQDESGMPNNRFLAERTGGTYSTLKVQPAELEDSGVYFCASSPDRGGRYTFGSGTRLTVV.

The CDR3 DNA reads TGCGCCAGCAGCCAAGAGGCAGGGAGGGCAGATACGCAGTATTTT. This gives the protein CASSQEAGRADTQYF. The chain recombines TRBV4-1 with TRBJ2-3; 7 bases align to TRBD2. The CDR3 runs to 15 residues. V trimming: 0 bases; J trimming: 4 bases; junction bases outside the gene matches: 4. Germline V gives CDR1 MGHRA, CDR2 YSYEKL.

This clone appeared once. The chain is built from TRBV28 and TRBJ2-7; TRBD1 might be the D (5 bases). V lost 6 bases and J lost 0, with 9 bases in between. This CDR3 comprises 13 residues. The germline V gene encodes CDR1 MDHEN and CDR2 SYDVKM. The CDR3 region is CASRKTVSYEQYF. The CDR3 DNA reads TGTGCCAGCAGGAAGACAGTCTCCTACGAGCAGTACTTC.

Sample share makes this clone medium-sized. V gene TRBV12-5 combines with J gene TRBJ1-2; D ambiguous. The CDR3 covers 15 residues. CDR1 is LGHNT and CDR2 is FRNRAP in the germline V gene. V lost 1 base, J lost 0 bases, and 9 bases lay in between. The CDR3 here is CASGLGHSTNYGYTF. In DNA form, the CDR3 reads TGTGCTAGTGGTTTGGGACATTCTACTAACTATGGCTACACCTTC. Together with reference TRBV12-5 and TRBJ1-2, the CDR3 gives the full variable domain: DARVTQTPRHKVTEMGQEVTMRCQPILGHNTVFWYRQTMMQGLELLAYFRNRAPLDDSGMPKDRFSAEMPDATLATLKIQPSEPRDSAVYFCASGLGHSTNYGYTFGSGTRLTVV.

This sequence joins TRBV6-4 and TRBJ2-3; 8 bases match TRBD2. This CDR3 is built from 16 residues. Germline V lookup: CDR1 MRHNA, CDR2 SNTAGT. V was clipped by 5 bases and J by 4 bases; unmatched bases: 11. CDR3 loop: CASSSGTSGDADTQYF. The CDR3 DNA is TGTGCCAGCAGTAGCGGGACTAGTGGGGATGCAGATACGCAGTATTTT.

This clone was picked up one time. The V gene is TRBV9, the J gene TRBJ2-1, with 10 bases that match TRBD1. The CDR3 is made up of 16 amino acids. The V gene's germline CDR1 is SGDLS and CDR2 YYNGEE. The V and J ends lost 3 bases and 3 bases, in that order; junction bases with no gene match: 6. CDR3: CASSDPDRGIYNEQFF. CDR3 bases: TGTGCCAGCAGCGACCCGGACAGGGGGATCTACAATGAGCAGTTCTTC.

The V and J genes are TRBV29-1 and TRBJ1-2, with a weak D call TRBD1 (5 bases). Looked up from germline, CDR1 is SQVTM and CDR2 is ANQGSEA. The V gene lost 4 bases and the J gene lost 0 bases, with 9 bases spanning the gap. The CDR3 is made up of 13 amino acids. DNA of the CDR3: TGCAGCGTTGGAGCAGGGACTAACTATGGCTACACCTTC. Translation gives CSVGAGTNYGYTF.

The sample holds a few counts of this clone. The CDR3 is CAISEIGLGYTF. The CDR3 DNA follows: TGTGCCATCAGTGAGATCGGACTTGGCTACACCTTC. The chain recombines TRBV10-3 with TRBJ1-2; D gene ambiguous. This CDR3 comprises 12 residues. Germline-derived CDR1 and CDR2 are ENHRY and SYGVKD. V lost 2 bases, J lost 7 bases, and 8 bases lay in between.

The chain couples TRBV6-4 to TRBJ1-5, with D perhaps matching TRBD1 (6 bases). Trimming cost V 8 bases and J 4 bases, with 18 bases left between them. The CDR3 has 15 amino acids. The germline gives CDR1 MRHNA, CDR2 SNTAGT. CDR3 nucleotide sequence: TGTGCCAGCCGGCCGGAGGGAGGGGGTAATCAGCCCCAGCATTTT. Amino acid sequence: CASRPEGGGNQPQHF.

This chain joins TRBV5-6 and TRBJ2-5; 9 bases line up with TRBD1. This CDR3 spans 16 amino acids. Germline loops: CDR1 SGHDT, CDR2 YYEEEE. V trimming: 4 bases; J trimming: 1 base; junction bases outside the gene matches: 8. The CDR3 here is CASSQGTGLIQETQYF. For the CDR3, the DNA is TGTGCCAGCAGCCAGGGGACAGGGCTGATCCAAGAGACCCAGTACTTC.

This clone was seen just once. The chain has TRBV28 and TRBJ1-1, with a weak D call TRBD1 (6 bases). The CDR3 is 15 amino acids. V was shortened by 7 bases and J by 3 bases, with 18 bases between the two germline ends. Germline V CDR1 and CDR2: MDHEN, SYDVKM. The CDR3 protein is CASTLPRGSYTEAFF. The CDR3 coding sequence is TGTGCCAGCACCCTTCCCAGGGGATCTTACACTGAAGCTTTCTTT.

The chain links TRBV14 to TRBJ2-7, with TRBD1 matching 9 bases. Germline lookup yields CDR1 SGHDN and CDR2 FVKESK. CDR3 length equals 15 residues. V shed 5 bases and J 3 bases; nucleotides not matched to a gene: 8. The CDR3: CASSNPTGGNYEQYF. The CDR3 coding sequence is TGTGCCAGCAGCAACCCGACAGGGGGGAACTACGAGCAGTACTTC.

The rearrangement uses TRBV9 and TRBJ2-7, with 8 bases aligning to TRBD1. The CDR3 has 15 residues. The germline V gene encodes CDR1 SGDLS and CDR2 YYNGEE. The V segment lost 4 bases and the J segment 7 bases; nucleotides outside the gene matches: 13. The CDR3 DNA sequence: TGTGCCAGCAGCTCTCGGACAGGGTCCTACTCTGAGCAGTACTTC. Translating it yields CASSSRTGSYSEQYF.

In DNA, the CDR3 is TGTGCCAGCAGCCAAGAAAGGATAATGACGGGCATTCAGTACTTC. Protein sequence: CASSQERIMTGIQYF. This chain uses TRBV4-2 with TRBJ2-4; D is uncertain. V was trimmed by 0 bases and J by 9 bases, leaving 15 bases between them. Germline V lookup: CDR1 LGHNA, CDR2 YNFKEQ. The CDR3 spans 15 residues.

The rearrangement uses TRBV7-8 and TRBJ2-5, with 7 bases lining up with TRBD1. Germline values: CDR1 SGHVS, CDR2 FQNEAQ. The CDR3 spans 16 residues. J was trimmed by 5 bases and V by 3 bases; bases with no gene match: 12. CDR3 nucleotide sequence: TGTGCCAGCAGCTTTCCTACAGGGGCGCTCTTTGAGACCCAGTACTTC. Protein sequence: CASSFPTGALFETQYF.

Within the sample, this clone is medium-sized. This sequence joins TRBV4-3 and TRBJ1-1; the match to TRBD1 covers 7 bases. V was clipped by 1 base and J by 2 bases; unmatched bases: 4. The germline CDR1 and CDR2 sequences are LGHNA and YSLEER. This CDR3 spans 15 amino acids. Here the CDR3 DNA reads TGCGCCAGCAGCCAAGCACAGGGGACTAACACTGAAGCTTTCTTT. This encodes CASSQAQGTNTEAFF.

The J gene is TRBJ1-2, the V gene TRBV6-1; the D is unclear. The CDR3 runs 13 residues. V dropped 6 bases and J dropped 4 bases, with 12 bases sitting between them. CDR1 and CDR2 from the germline V gene are MNHNS and SASEGT. CDR3 residues: CASRQSRSYGYTF. The CDR3, as DNA: TGTGCCAGCAGGCAGAGTCGGAGCTATGGCTACACCTTC.